Described below is a single T cell receptor beta chain sequence and its context. Its binding antigen is unknown. Per-nucleotide qualities are absent, and no much larger clonotype sits a single base away. This specimen's treatment or condition label, per the study, means: randomized to nivolumab then ipilimumab (arm A) or the reverse (arm B). None of the patients in the trial had previously been given DNA-damaging chemotherapy. The samples were obtained from melanoma patients enrolled in CheckMate 064, an open-label, randomized phase II trial testing sequential checkpoint blockade. Tumor TCR sequencing used genomic DNA from formalin-fixed paraffin-embedded (FFPE) tissue samples. The data were taken from a study of sequential checkpoint blockade in melanoma (dated by TCRdb to the late 2010s). Context from the whole study: Using 1:1 randomization, the trial assigned patients either to first-line nivolumab followed by ipilimumab (arm A) or to ipilimumab followed by nivolumab (arm B). Maintenance nivolumab came after each of the two trial sequences. DNA from roughly 91 pretreatment melanoma tumor samples underwent TCRbeta immunosequencing. For 20 to 25 patients, matched tumor biopsies were obtained before treatment and at week 13, following single-agent nivolumab (arm A) or ipilimumab (arm B). In around four fifths of the matched pre- and post-treatment tumor biopsy pairs, both biopsies came from the same lesion.

TCRbeta CDR3 regions were immunosequenced from genomic DNA with the immunoSEQ Assay. Prior to high-throughput sequencing, genomic DNA was amplified by bias-controlled multiplex PCR. The authors' analysis ran thus. To quantify the absolute abundance of each unique TCRbeta CDR3 region, the sequences were collapsed and filtered. Clonality, defined as 1 minus Pielou's evenness, was calculated using productive rearrangements only. Tumor T-cell fraction was calculated by normalizing TCRbeta template counts to usable DNA, which was estimated from several housekeeping genes. Clones with significantly greater frequencies in on-treatment versus baseline samples were identified using a previously published method. TCRdb provides this immuneACCESS table in a form limited to in-frame rearrangements. Some clones are lacking; in checked studies, under half of them reflect an unresolved V gene, and why the rest are absent is not known. Clone size and V and J calls were adopted from that table, with D and trimming inferred from the DNA. This sample holds 13,000 or so clones; under 25% were observed only once. 5.5% to 7% of the sample is held by the ten biggest clonotypes.

Findings and caveats that apply to the study as a whole: Patients whose tumor T-cell fraction and clonality increased by week 13 were about 30 times more likely to achieve clinical benefit. Within-arm analyses of tumor T-cell fraction were constrained by small sample sizes and reduced statistical power. Larger, independent patient cohorts are needed to validate the response-prediction model that combines TCR metrics and mutation burden. Tumor T-cell fraction and clonality were correlated with PD-L1 staining and CD8+ T-cell counts, but not with mutational load. Among patients in arm A, the nivolumab-first arm, pretreatment tumor TIL clonality was associated with response (P = .04).

The germline V gene provides CDR1 SGHRS and CDR2 YFSETQ. Reading from cysteine to phenylalanine, the CDR3 counts 14 amino acids. Only the CDR3 part of the read is kept: 42 bases, read in frame from the first base. Unmatched junction bases come to 3, with V trimmed by 1 base and J by 5 bases. This TCR derives from a human donor with melanoma. Here the chain combines TRBV5-1 and TRBJ2-1, with 7 middle bases fitting TRBD2. The source was tumor tissue (inferred from file names), collected from a patient given nivolumab and ipilimumab in sequence. CDR3 protein: CASSLTAGHNEQFF. The sequenced DNA: TGCGCCAGCAGCTTGACAGCGGGGCACAATGAGCAGTTCTTC. Reference TRBV5-1 and TRBJ2-1 genes cover what lies past the CDR3, so the full variable domain is KAGVTQTPRYLIKTRGQQVTLSCSPISGHRSVSWYQQTPGQGLQFLFEYFSETQRNKGNFPGRFSGRQFSNSRSEMNVSTLELGDSALYLCASSLTAGHNEQFFGPGTRLTVL.